The clone carrying this TCR beta chain was observed many times. Its specificity is unknown. This sample was included in a study of blood T cells in healthy people across ages. Findings and caveats of the study: Naive CD4+ cell counts and diversity both ran higher in long-lived than in aged donors.

The V gene lost 6 bases and the J gene lost 8 bases, with 10 bases spanning the gap. This CDR3 is 12 amino acids long. Healthy Caucasians from Russia aged roughly 6 to 90 served as donors. Samples each had at least 5 micrograms of total RNA extracted. Through a sample-barcoded 5' primer and a J-beta primer mix, a second PCR was run for roughly 7 to 12 cycles. TCRdb recomputed calls from the 5' RACE reads with MiXCR, one row per CDR3 protein. Of 1.5 million to 2 million distinct CDR3 sequences listed, about 28% are singletons. This receptor was identified in a woman aged 30 to 39 in good health. Sequenced: blood. The chain joins TRBV12-3 or TRBV12-4 to TRBJ1-4; tentative D call: TRBD1 (5 bases). The CDR3 spells CASSLRGEKLFF. In DNA form, the CDR3 reads TGTGCCAGCAGCCTCCGGGGGGAAAAACTGTTTTTT.